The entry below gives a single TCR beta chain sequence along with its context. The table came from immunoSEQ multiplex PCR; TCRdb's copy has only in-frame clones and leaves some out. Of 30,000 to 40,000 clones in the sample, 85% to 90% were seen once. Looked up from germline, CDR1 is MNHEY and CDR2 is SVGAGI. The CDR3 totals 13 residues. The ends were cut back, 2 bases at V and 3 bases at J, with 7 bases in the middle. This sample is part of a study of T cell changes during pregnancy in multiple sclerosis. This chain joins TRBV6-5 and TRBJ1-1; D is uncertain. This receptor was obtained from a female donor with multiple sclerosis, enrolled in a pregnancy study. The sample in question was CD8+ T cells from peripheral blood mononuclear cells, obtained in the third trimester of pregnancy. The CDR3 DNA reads TGTGCCAGCAGTTACAGCTTCTACACTGAAGCTTTCTTT. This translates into CASSYSFYTEAFF.